The 31 T cell receptor beta chains below come from one sample, sequenced in a study of blood T cell repertoires in COVID-19. Sequencing used immunoSEQ multiplex PCR; TCRdb keeps in-frame clones, though not all of them. The repertoire holds tens of thousands of clones, with over 65% as singletons. The sequenced material came from peripheral blood. These receptors all stem from a woman aged 70-85 years with acute or convalescent COVID-19.

The chain has TRBV6-2 or TRBV6-3 and TRBJ1-1; D may be TRBD1 (6 bases). This CDR3 has 15 residues. Germline CDR1 reads MNHEY; CDR2 reads SVGEGT. The ends were cut back, 6 bases at V and 4 bases at J, with 18 bases in the middle. Written as DNA, the CDR3 is TGTGCCAGCAGCTCCCGACTACAGGGCATCACTGAAGCTTTCTTT. Protein: CASSSRLQGITEAFF.

In its sample, this clone was seen a few times. The chain has TRBV20-1 and TRBJ1-1; 7 bases are a match to TRBD1. This CDR3 region has 10 residues. From germline, CDR1 is DFQATT and CDR2 SNEGSKA (reference sequence). V gave up 5 bases and J gave up 9 bases; unmatched junction bases: 3. CDR3 loop: CSAPQGKAFF. The DNA for the CDR3 is TGCAGTGCTCCACAGGGGAAAGCTTTCTTT.

The chain links TRBV5-8 to TRBJ2-3, with D possibly TRBD2 on 6 matching bases. The V gene lost 0 bases and the J gene lost 2 bases, with 10 bases spanning the gap. CDR1 and CDR2 from the germline V gene are SGHTS and YDEGEE. The CDR3 totals 15 residues. CDR3: CASSLGTGLTDTQYF. In nucleotides, the CDR3 is TGTGCCAGCAGCTTGGGCACGGGACTCACAGATACGCAGTATTTT.

The gene calls are TRBV5-5 and TRBJ1-1, with TRBD1 identical over 8 bases. Germline V gives CDR1 SGHKS, CDR2 YYEKEE (reference sequence). V was clipped by 3 bases and J by 6 bases; unmatched bases: 7. CDR3 size: 14 residues. Here the CDR3 DNA reads TGTGCCAGCAGCTACCAGACAGGGGCACCTGAAGCTTTCTTT. Protein product: CASSYQTGAPEAFF.

This clone is a singleton in its sample. This chain links TRBV27 with TRBJ2-7, with 7 bases that match TRBD1. Germline V gene data show CDR1 as MNHEY and CDR2 as SMNVEV (reference sequence). J was trimmed by 9 bases and V by 5 bases; bases with no gene match: 16. The CDR3 runs to 15 residues. The CDR3 loop reads CASSLQGVPTEGQYF. CDR3 in DNA: TGTGCCAGCAGTCTCCAGGGGGTCCCCACGGAAGGGCAGTACTTC.

Many counts were recorded for this clone. The V gene is TRBV3-1 (or the pseudogene TRBV3-2), the J gene TRBJ1-5; D not resolved. Germline values: CDR1 LGHDT, CDR2 YNNKEL (reference sequence). V was pared by 0 bases and J by 0 bases, with 6 bases between. The CDR3 runs 15 residues. The chain's CDR3 is CASSQEQSSNQPQHF. CDR3 nucleotide sequence: TGTGCCAGCAGCCAAGAACAGAGTAGCAATCAGCCCCAGCATTTT.

The chain employs TRBV28 and TRBJ2-2; 7 nucleotides agree with TRBD2. V was pared by 5 bases and J by 5 bases, with 8 bases of the junction left unmatched. The CDR3 extends over 15 amino acids. The germline CDR1 and CDR2 sequences are MDHEN and SYDVKM. CDR3 region: CASSRGLGSTGELFF. The CDR3 nucleotides are TGTGCCAGCAGTCGCGGACTAGGTTCGACCGGGGAGCTGTTTTTT.

For the CDR3, the DNA is TGTGCCAGCAGGTACGACCGGGACAGACAGAACACTGAAGCTTTCTTT. Amino acid sequence: CASRYDRDRQNTEAFF. V usage is TRBV6-2 or TRBV6-3 and J usage is TRBJ1-1; 7 bases are shared with TRBD1. The CDR3 is 16 residues long. In germline, CDR1 is MNHEY, CDR2 SVGEGT. Germline trimming cut 6 bases from V and 1 base from J; bases unmatched to any gene: 11.

The genes are TRBV20-1 and TRBJ2-5; no firm D call. The CDR3 spans 11 residues. CDR1 and CDR2 from the germline V gene are DFQATT and SNEGSKA (reference sequence). Between the trimmed V and J ends, which lost 4 bases and 4 bases, there was a span of 7 bases. The CDR3, as DNA: TGCAGTGCTATAGGCGGAGAGACCCAGTACTTC. Translating it yields CSAIGGETQYF.

The CDR3 DNA reads TGCGCCAGCAGAGCGGGCCAGAGTAATTCACCCCTCCACTTT. The encoded protein is CASRAGQSNSPLHF. The chain joins TRBV5-1 to TRBJ1-6; D is uncertain. CDR1 and CDR2 (germline): SGHRS, YFSETQ. The CDR3 contains 14 residues. V lost 5 bases, J lost 6 bases, and 12 bases lay in between. Full variable domain (rest looked up from reference TRBV5-1 and TRBJ1-6): KAGVTQTPRYLIKTRGQQVTLSCSPISGHRSVSWYQQTPGQGLQFLFEYFSETQRNKGNFPGRFSGRQFSNSRSEMNVSTLELGDSALYLCASRAGQSNSPLHFGNGTRLTVT.

This chain uses TRBV27 with TRBJ2-7; TRBD1 might be the D (5 bases). This CDR3 has 13 amino acids. V was trimmed by 5 bases and J by 3 bases, leaving 11 bases between them. In germline, CDR1 is MNHEY, CDR2 SMNVEV (reference sequence). The CDR3 sequence: CASSRGINYEQYF. The CDR3, as DNA: TGTGCCAGCAGTAGGGGAATAAACTACGAGCAGTACTTC.

This chain links TRBV5-5 with TRBJ2-7; 7 bases map to TRBD2. J lost 2 bases, V lost 7 bases, and 12 bases had no gene match. In germline, CDR1 is SGHKS, CDR2 YYEKEE (reference sequence). CDR3 length: 15 residues. The CDR3 DNA sequence: TGTGCCAGCTCTGCCCGGGCTAGCGGAACCTACGAGCAGTACTTC. This encodes CASSARASGTYEQYF. Supplemented by reference TRBV5-5 and TRBJ2-7, the full variable domain reads DAGVTQSPTHLIKTRGQQVTLRCSPISGHKSVSWYQQVLGQGPQFIFQYYEKEERGRGNFPDRFSARQFPNYSSELNVNALLLGDSALYLCASSARASGTYEQYFGPGTRLTVT.

J is TRBJ2-2 and V is TRBV7-8; 10 nucleotides align to TRBD2. V was pared by 3 bases and J by 5 bases, with 6 bases of the junction left unmatched. The germline V gene has CDR1 SGHVS and CDR2 FQNEAQ. The CDR3 sequence is 16 residues long. The CDR3 sequence is CASSLERGGHTGELFF. The CDR3 DNA follows: TGTGCCAGCAGCTTGGAGCGGGGGGGCCATACCGGGGAGCTGTTTTTT. Using reference TRBV7-8 and TRBJ2-2 for the parts outside the CDR3, the full variable domain is GAGVSQSPRYKVAKRGQDVALRCDPISGHVSLFWYQQALGQGPEFLTYFQNEAQLDKSGLPSDRFFAERPEGSVSTLKIQRTQQEDSAVYLCASSLERGGHTGELFFGEGSRLTVL.

The rearrangement uses TRBV27 and TRBJ2-5; D is perhaps TRBD2 (6 bases). Germline V gives CDR1 MNHEY, CDR2 SMNVEV (reference sequence). This CDR3 region has 13 residues. Trimming shortened V by 4 bases and J by 4 bases, and 10 bases separated the two germline ends. DNA for the CDR3: TGTGCCAGCAGTTCGGGACTTGGAGAGACCCAGTACTTC. It encodes CASSSGLGETQYF.

The chain uses TRBV27 and TRBJ2-7, with a tentative D call TRBD2 (6 bases). CDR3 size: 15 residues. V gave up 10 bases and J gave up 1 base, with 20 bases separating them. From germline, CDR1 is MNHEY and CDR2 SMNVEV (reference sequence). Here the CDR3 DNA reads TGTGCCACCACCCCGTACGGGGGACCATCCTACGAGCAGTACTTC. It yields the protein CATTPYGGPSYEQYF.

This chain connects TRBV6-6 to TRBJ1-2, with D perhaps matching TRBD1 (6 bases). Germline CDR1 MNHNY, CDR2 SVGAGI (reference sequence). The CDR3 length is 14 residues. The V and J ends lost 6 bases and 9 bases respectively, with 20 bases between them. DNA for the CDR3: TGTGCCAGCAGCCCCGTTAACAGGGCAGGGAGCTACACCTTC. Its translation is CASSPVNRAGSYTF.

This clone was seen a handful of times. The chain has TRBV5-8 and TRBJ2-7; D may be TRBD2 (5 bases). The CDR3 runs to 13 residues. Germline V gene data show CDR1 as SGHTS and CDR2 as YDEGEE. Trimming left V 7 bases short and J 2 bases short, with 13 bases between. The CDR3 spells CASGKRVTYEQYF. DNA for the CDR3: TGTGCCAGCGGAAAGAGGGTTACCTACGAGCAGTACTTC.

This chain links TRBV5-4 with TRBJ2-3; D unresolved. Germline CDR1 reads SGHNT; CDR2 reads YYREEE (reference sequence). The CDR3 runs to 14 residues. With 0 bases removed from V and 6 bases from J, the gap between germline ends came to 11 bases. CDR3 DNA sequence: TGTGCCAGCAGCTTGGGTTTATCCGAGGATACGCAGTATTTT. Translating it yields CASSLGLSEDTQYF.

V is TRBV6-5 and J is TRBJ2-4; D not resolved. CDR3 size: 15 residues. V was trimmed by 2 bases and J by 9 bases, leaving 17 bases between them. Germline V CDR1 and CDR2: MNHEY, SVGAGI. CDR3 residues: CASSYGDGSLGIQYF. For the CDR3, the DNA is TGTGCCAGCAGTTACGGTGATGGGTCCCTAGGCATTCAGTACTTC.

The chain carries TRBV19 and TRBJ2-2; the match to TRBD2 covers 10 bases. Germline CDR1 reads LNHDA; CDR2 reads SQIVND (reference sequence). The CDR3 length is 15 residues. V shed 6 bases and J 4 bases; nucleotides not matched to a gene: 5. The chain's CDR3 is CASSTLAGVTGELFF. CDR3 DNA: TGTGCCAGTAGCACCCTAGCGGGGGTCACCGGGGAGCTGTTTTTT.

The chain carries TRBV27 and TRBJ1-1; D ambiguous. The CDR3 consists of 15 residues. The germline V gene has CDR1 MNHEY and CDR2 SMNVEV (reference sequence). Trimming left V 8 bases short and J 5 bases short, with 21 bases between. DNA for the CDR3: TGTGCCAGCGAGAACGAGGCAGCCCCGGGGACTGAAGCTTTCTTT. Translated: CASENEAAPGTEAFF.

The rearrangement uses TRBV7-2 and TRBJ1-1; no clear D gene. Germline V gene data show CDR1 as SGHTA and CDR2 as FQGNSA. V lost 4 bases and J lost 6, with 15 bases in between. The CDR3 is 14 residues long. The CDR3 region is CASSSQPGRAEAFF. CDR3 DNA sequence: TGTGCCAGCAGCTCACAGCCCGGGAGGGCTGAAGCTTTCTTT.

Concerning this clone itself: The same CDR3 arises from other DNA sequences in this sample as well. V gene TRBV18 combines with J gene TRBJ1-1; D gene ambiguous. The CDR3 length is 14 residues. Per germline, CDR1 KGHSH and CDR2 LQKENI. Trimming shortened V by 2 bases and J by 0 bases, and 7 bases separated the two germline ends. The CDR3 DNA reads TGTGCCAGCTCACCAGGGCATCTGAACACTGAAGCTTTCTTT. Translation gives CASSPGHLNTEAFF.

J is TRBJ2-3 and V is TRBV7-2, with D maybe TRBD2 (5 bases). The CDR3 contains 15 residues. Germline CDR1 SGHTA, CDR2 FQGNSA. V dropped 5 bases and J dropped 5 bases, with 17 bases sitting between them. The chain's CDR3 is CASSAGRRRGDTQYF. The CDR3 DNA sequence: TGTGCCAGCAGCGCCGGTCGGCGCCGGGGAGATACGCAGTATTTT.

Only a few counts were recorded for this clone. This chain connects TRBV5-4 to TRBJ2-5, with 8 bases identical to TRBD1. After removal of 4 bases from V and 4 bases from J, the junction contained 6 bases not matched to a gene. The CDR3 loop spans 14 amino acids. Germline assignment: CDR1 SGHNT and CDR2 YYREEE (reference sequence). CDR3: CASSRQGFGETQYF. CDR3 in DNA: TGTGCCAGCAGCCGACAGGGGTTTGGAGAGACCCAGTACTTC.

In this sample, this clone turned up a few times. V is TRBV19 and J is TRBJ2-3; 12 bases are shared with TRBD2. CDR3 length: 16 residues. CDR1 and CDR2 from the germline V gene are LNHDA and SQIVND (reference sequence). V lost 3 bases, J lost 1 base, and 2 bases stayed unmatched. The CDR3 DNA reads as TGTGCCAGTAGTATCCGGACTAGCGGGGGCACAGATACGCAGTATTTT. Translating gives CASSIRTSGGTDTQYF.

The chain joins TRBV29-1 to TRBJ1-1; D unclear. The ends were cut back, 2 bases at V and 0 bases at J, with 7 bases in the middle. CDR1 SQVTM and CDR2 ANQGSEA come from the germline V gene. The CDR3 length is 13 residues. Here the CDR3 DNA reads TGCAGCGTTGAAAGAGGTGTGAACACTGAAGCTTTCTTT. Translating gives CSVERGVNTEAFF.

The chain combines TRBV7-6 with TRBJ2-1; 7 bases agree with TRBD2. Losses at the gene ends were 0 bases for V and 6 bases for J; bases not matched to a gene: 11. There are 17 residues in the CDR3. Germline V gene data show CDR1 as SGHVS and CDR2 as FNYEAQ. The CDR3, as DNA: TGTGCCAGCAGCTTAGCGCTCGCGGCGGGAGATTTCAATGAGCAGTTCTTC. Translation gives CASSLALAAGDFNEQFF. Supplemented by reference TRBV7-6 and TRBJ2-1, the full variable domain reads GAGVSQSPRYKVTKRGQDVALRCDPISGHVSLYWYRQALGQGPEFLTYFNYEAQQDKSGLPNDRFSAERPEGSISTLTIQRTEQRDSAMYRCASSLALAAGDFNEQFFGPGTRLTVL.

This clone was picked up a small number of times. This chain joins TRBV27 and TRBJ1-2; D is ambiguous. The CDR3 is 14 residues long. Germline V gene data show CDR1 as MNHEY and CDR2 as SMNVEV (reference sequence). The germline V and J ends were trimmed by 0 bases and 3 bases, with 8 bases remaining between them. The CDR3 DNA follows: TGTGCCAGCAGTTTATCGGGTCAGGACTATGGCTACACCTTC. Translation gives CASSLSGQDYGYTF.

The chain couples TRBV4-2 to TRBJ1-2; D remains unclear. Trimming shortened V by 0 bases and J by 5 bases, and 7 bases separated the two germline ends. CDR3 length: 13 amino acids. The V gene's germline CDR1 is LGHNA and CDR2 YNFKEQ. This CDR3 reads CASSQDPGYGYTF. Written as DNA, the CDR3 is TGTGCCAGCAGCCAAGATCCCGGGTATGGCTACACCTTC.

This clone has only a few counts. The rearrangement uses TRBV19 and TRBJ1-5; unclear D gene. The CDR3 is made up of 17 amino acids. Germline values: CDR1 LNHDA, CDR2 SQIVND (reference sequence). V was trimmed by 0 bases and J by 5 bases, leaving 17 bases between them. The CDR3 is CASSIDLRRQQDQPQHF. The CDR3 DNA follows: TGTGCCAGTAGTATAGATCTAAGGAGGCAGCAAGATCAGCCCCAGCATTTT.